The 27 T cell receptor beta chains below were found in one sample sequenced in a study of T cell responses to AZD1222 COVID-19 vaccine. Generated by immunoSEQ multiplex PCR, the TCRdb table keeps only in-frame clones and is missing some. This sample has 150,000 to 200,000 clones, with roughly nine tenths found just once. Source: peripheral blood, taken 28 days after the second AZD1222 dose. These receptors were collected from an adult who received the AZD1222 COVID-19 vaccine.

The rearrangement links TRBV11-1 to TRBJ2-3; maybe TRBD2 (5 bases). This CDR3 spans 15 amino acids. V shed 1 base and J shed 0 bases, with 8 bases lying between them. Germline V gives CDR1 SGHAT, CDR2 FQDESV (reference sequence). CDR3 residues: CASSLGRTSTDTQYF. CDR3 DNA: TGTGCCAGCAGCTTAGGACGGACTAGCACAGATACGCAGTATTTT.

J is TRBJ1-4 and V is TRBV2; 11 nucleotides match TRBD1. The junction had 10 bases not matched to a gene; V was cut back by 2 bases and J by 8 bases. Germline CDR1 reads SNHLY; CDR2 reads FYNNEI. The CDR3 runs 17 residues. This CDR3 is CASSEQIRTGGREKLFF. The CDR3, as DNA: TGTGCCAGCAGTGAACAGATTAGGACAGGGGGCAGAGAAAAACTGTTTTTT.

The chain recombines TRBV27 with TRBJ1-5; 10 bases match TRBD1. V shed 4 bases and J 7 bases; nucleotides not matched to a gene: 10. Germline assignment: CDR1 MNHEY and CDR2 SMNVEV (reference sequence). CDR3 length: 16 amino acids. The CDR3, as DNA: TGTGCCAGCAGTTCACCGGGACAGGGGTTCGGACAGCCCCAGCATTTT. Translating gives CASSSPGQGFGQPQHF.

This clone showed up just once. The chain combines TRBV19 with TRBJ1-6; tentative D call: TRBD1 (5 bases). Germline V CDR1 and CDR2: LNHDA, SQIVND (reference sequence). V was clipped by 6 bases and J by 10 bases, with 22 bases between them. This CDR3 spans 16 amino acids. CDR3 sequence: CASSLLGTGGSSPLHF. CDR3 nucleotide sequence: TGTGCCAGTAGCCTTCTGGGGACTGGGGGAAGCTCACCCCTCCACTTT. Filled out from reference TRBV19 and TRBJ1-6, the complete variable domain reads DGGITQSPKYLFRKEGQNVTLSCEQNLNHDAMYWYRQDPGQGLRLIYYSQIVNDFQKGDIAEGYSVSREKKESFPLTVTSAQKNPTAFYLCASSLLGTGGSSPLHFGNGTRLTVT.

The gene calls are TRBV3-1 (or the pseudogene TRBV3-2) and TRBJ1-1; no clear D gene. This CDR3 region has 16 residues. The V end was cut by 0 bases, the J end by 8 bases, with 19 bases between. The germline V gene has CDR1 LGHDT and CDR2 YNNKEL (reference sequence). DNA for the CDR3: TGTGCCAGCAGCCAAGATCAGGTTCCGGCAGGCCTCGAAGCTTTCTTT. It specifies CASSQDQVPAGLEAFF.

The rearrangement links TRBV24-1 to TRBJ1-1; tentatively, D is TRBD1 (6 bases). With 7 bases removed from V and 5 bases from J, the gap between germline ends came to 16 bases. CDR1 is KGHDR and CDR2 is SFDVKD in the germline V gene. The CDR3 covers 14 residues. The CDR3 DNA follows: TGTGCCACCAGCGGTCCAGGGGTAGGGACTGAAGCTTTCTTT. It is translated as CATSGPGVGTEAFF.

This chain joins TRBV6-1 and TRBJ1-5; D gene uncertain. V lost 2 bases and J lost 1, with 6 bases in between. The CDR3 loop spans 14 amino acids. Germline V gene sequence: CDR1 MNHNS, CDR2 SASEGT. The CDR3 sequence: CASSEKRSNQPQHF. CDR3 DNA sequence: TGTGCCAGCAGTGAAAAGAGGAGCAATCAGCCCCAGCATTTT.

Turning to this clone: The junction departs from the called germline gene at one end, perhaps through a read error. The chain has TRBV24-1 and TRBJ2-7; D is possibly TRBD2 (5 bases). The V gene's germline CDR1 is KGHDR and CDR2 SFDVKD. CDR3 length equals 13 residues. This CDR3 reads CATSDTDSHEQYF. In DNA, the CDR3 is TGTGCCACCAGTGATACGGACTCCCACGAGCAGTACTTC.

The V gene is TRBV18, the J gene TRBJ2-3; 10 bases map to TRBD2. This CDR3 has 15 residues. V dropped 5 bases and J dropped 3; count of bases not matched to a gene: 5. CDR1 is KGHSH and CDR2 is LQKENI in the germline V gene. The chain's CDR3 is CASSVTSGTTDTQYF. CDR3 bases: TGTGCCAGCTCAGTTACTAGCGGGACTACAGATACGCAGTATTTT. The full variable domain, in which reference TRBV18 and TRBJ2-3 provide the parts outside the CDR3, is NAGVMQNPRHLVRRRGQEARLRCSPMKGHSHVYWYRQLPEEGLKFMVYLQKENIIDESGMPKERFSAEFPKEGPSILRIQQVVRGDSAAYFCASSVTSGTTDTQYFGPGTRLTVL.

The chain uses TRBV4-1 and TRBJ1-6, with unresolved D. V dropped 1 base and J dropped 14 bases, with 21 bases sitting between them. The germline CDR1 and CDR2 sequences are MGHRA and YSYEKL. The CDR3 is 16 residues long. The chain's CDR3 is CASSQVGPTLPSALHF. The DNA of the CDR3 is TGCGCCAGCAGCCAAGTTGGGCCCACATTGCCTTCGGCCCTCCACTTT.

The chain uses TRBV28 and TRBJ1-4, with a tentative D call TRBD1 (5 bases). Trimming removed 3 bases from V and 0 bases from J, with 11 bases in between. CDR1 and CDR2 from the germline V gene are MDHEN and SYDVKM. The CDR3 loop spans 16 amino acids. The CDR3 coding sequence is TGTGCCAGCAGTTTTGGGGGAGGAGCAACTAATGAAAAACTGTTTTTT. This encodes CASSFGGGATNEKLFF.

CDR3 loop: CAIRDRGYEQYF. CDR3 bases: TGTGCCATCAGGGACAGGGGCTACGAGCAGTACTTC. This chain connects TRBV10-3 to TRBJ2-7; 9 nucleotides agree with TRBD1. Germline CDR1 is ENHRY and CDR2 is SYGVKD. Trimming took 6 bases from V and 3 from J; bases not matched to a gene: 0. The CDR3 loop spans 12 amino acids.

The J gene is TRBJ1-4, the V gene TRBV27; no clear D gene. Germline V gene sequence: CDR1 MNHEY, CDR2 SMNVEV (reference sequence). This CDR3 contains 10 residues. Trimming pared 9 bases from V and 5 bases from J, leaving 4 bases between. CDR3 DNA sequence: TGTGCCAGTGGAAATGAAAAACTGTTTTTT. Its protein product is CASGNEKLFF.

The chain has TRBV6-2 or TRBV6-3 and TRBJ1-2; 8 bases fit TRBD1. Germline V gene lookup returns CDR1 MNHEY and CDR2 SVGEGT. The CDR3 is 15 residues long. With 5 bases clipped from V and 6 bases from J, the junction kept 11 bases outside the gene matches. The DNA of the CDR3 is TGTGCCAGCAGTGCGTACAGGGGGGCCCTTCATGGCTACACCTTC. Translation: CASSAYRGALHGYTF.

The chain employs TRBV18 and TRBJ1-1; no reliable D call. The CDR3 totals 15 residues. The germline gives CDR1 KGHSH, CDR2 LQKENI. V was clipped by 5 bases and J by 3 bases, with 16 bases between them. This CDR3 is CASSSGPSEDTEAFF. The CDR3 DNA reads TGTGCCAGCTCATCCGGGCCCTCCGAGGACACTGAAGCTTTCTTT.

The J gene is TRBJ1-3, the V gene TRBV7-2; D uncertain. Germline values: CDR1 SGHTA, CDR2 FQGNSA. The CDR3 consists of 12 residues. The ends were cut back, 4 bases at V and 8 bases at J, with 9 bases in the middle. The CDR3 reads CASSWVRDTIYF. DNA for the CDR3: TGTGCCAGCAGCTGGGTTCGAGACACCATATATTTT. Full variable domain (remainder filled in from reference TRBV7-2 and TRBJ1-3): GAGVSQSPSNKVTEKGKDVELRCDPISGHTALYWYRQSLGQGLEFLIYFQGNSAPDKSGLPSDRFSAERTGGSVSTLTIQRTQQEDSAVYLCASSWVRDTIYFGEGSWLTVV.

This rearrangement joins TRBV9 to TRBJ2-1; 8 positions match TRBD1. The germline CDR1 and CDR2 sequences are SGDLS and YYNGEE. The ends lost 0 bases at V and 5 bases at J; junction bases unmatched: 10. The CDR3 sequence is 17 residues long. In nucleotides, the CDR3 is TGTGCCAGCAGCGTAGGAATAGGGCAGGGGGCGGACAATGAGCAGTTCTTC. Translation gives CASSVGIGQGADNEQFF.

The chain has TRBV5-6 and TRBJ2-5; tentatively, D is TRBD2 (6 bases). The CDR3 runs to 15 residues. V was shortened by 2 bases and J by 7 bases, with 18 bases between the two germline ends. Germline loops: CDR1 SGHDT, CDR2 YYEEEE. The CDR3 nucleotides are TGTGCCAGCAGCTTCGGGACTCCATATGGGGTGACCCAGTACTTC. Protein sequence: CASSFGTPYGVTQYF.

The chain links TRBV7-2 to TRBJ1-2, with TRBD1 identical over 7 bases. Germline trimming cut 4 bases from V and 2 bases from J; bases unmatched to any gene: 4. CDR1 and CDR2 (germline): SGHTA, FQGNSA. CDR3 length: 14 residues. The CDR3 loop reads CASSSLTGNYGYTF. CDR3 bases: TGTGCCAGCAGCTCCTTGACAGGGAACTATGGCTACACCTTC.

This chain links TRBV6-4 with TRBJ1-1, with a weak D call TRBD1 (5 bases). The germline gives CDR1 MRHNA, CDR2 SNTAGT. Trimming left V 6 bases short and J 0 bases short, with 14 bases between. The CDR3 length is 15 residues. The CDR3 sequence is CASREDTGMNTEAFF. CDR3 coding DNA: TGTGCCAGCAGGGAGGACACGGGCATGAACACTGAAGCTTTCTTT.

V gene TRBV18 combines with J gene TRBJ1-6; 9 bases map to TRBD1. The CDR3 is 15 residues long. CDR1 KGHSH and CDR2 LQKENI come from the germline V gene. J lost 9 bases, V lost 3 bases, and 6 bases had no gene match. The CDR3 DNA follows: TGTGCCAGCTCACCGACAGGGGGATGGGGTTCACCCCTCCACTTT. The encoded protein is CASSPTGGWGSPLHF.

This clone was found a few times. This rearrangement joins TRBV24-1 to TRBJ2-3; D gene ambiguous. The germline CDR1 and CDR2 sequences are KGHDR and SFDVKD. This CDR3 contains 13 residues. Trimming pared 5 bases from V and 3 bases from J, leaving 8 bases between. The CDR3 loop is CATSGVSTDTQYF. DNA for the CDR3: TGTGCCACCAGTGGGGTCTCTACAGATACGCAGTATTTT.

This clone was observed a few times. V is TRBV7-8 and J is TRBJ1-5; TRBD1 matches at 10 bases. The CDR3 runs 15 residues. CDR1 is SGHVS and CDR2 is FQNEAQ in the germline V gene. V lost 7 bases and J lost 5; bases outside the gene matches: 8. For the CDR3, the DNA is TGTGCCAGCAACGACAGGGGGCTATACGATCAGCCCCAGCATTTT. This translates into CASNDRGLYDQPQHF.

The chain is built from TRBV9 and TRBJ1-2; D call uncertain. The CDR3 contains 14 residues. The germline gives CDR1 SGDLS, CDR2 YYNGEE. V dropped 0 bases and J dropped 4 bases, with 10 bases sitting between them. DNA of the CDR3: TGTGCCAGCAGCGTAGGGCAGGCGGGCTATGGCTACACCTTC. Translation gives CASSVGQAGYGYTF.

This chain joins TRBV14 and TRBJ2-7; TRBD1 agrees at 8 bases. Germline-derived CDR1 and CDR2 are SGHDN and FVKESK. The length of the CDR3 is 15 residues. V shed 3 bases and J 4 bases; nucleotides not matched to a gene: 8. The CDR3 protein is CASSHPGTGVYEQYF. CDR3 sequence (DNA): TGTGCCAGCAGCCACCCGGGGACAGGAGTATACGAGCAGTACTTC.

A few counts support this clone. This rearrangement joins TRBV27 to TRBJ1-5, with D uncertain. The CDR3 is 14 residues long. V dropped 6 bases and J dropped 1 base, with 10 bases sitting between them. Germline assignment: CDR1 MNHEY and CDR2 SMNVEV (reference sequence). This chain's CDR3 is CASRLGASNQPQHF. CDR3 bases: TGTGCCAGCAGACTAGGAGCGAGCAATCAGCCCCAGCATTTT.

This sequence joins TRBV10-3 and TRBJ2-3; TRBD1 might be the D (6 bases). The CDR3 has 13 residues. The V gene's germline CDR1 is ENHRY and CDR2 SYGVKD. The V and J ends lost 7 bases and 3 bases respectively, with 11 bases between them. CDR3 loop: CAIKRDTTDTQYF. CDR3 in DNA: TGTGCCATCAAAAGGGACACAACAGATACGCAGTATTTT.